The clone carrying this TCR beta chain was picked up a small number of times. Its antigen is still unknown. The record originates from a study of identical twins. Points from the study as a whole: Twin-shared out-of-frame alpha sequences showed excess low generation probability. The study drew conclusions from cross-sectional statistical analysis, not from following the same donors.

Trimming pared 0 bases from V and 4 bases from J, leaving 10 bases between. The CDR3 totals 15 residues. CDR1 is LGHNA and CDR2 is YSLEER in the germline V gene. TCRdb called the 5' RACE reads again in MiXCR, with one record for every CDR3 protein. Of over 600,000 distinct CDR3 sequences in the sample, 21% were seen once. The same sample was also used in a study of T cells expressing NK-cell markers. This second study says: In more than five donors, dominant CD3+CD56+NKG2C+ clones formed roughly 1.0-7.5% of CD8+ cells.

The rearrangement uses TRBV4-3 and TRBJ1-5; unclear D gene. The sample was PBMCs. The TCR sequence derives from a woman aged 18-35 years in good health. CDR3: CASSQDGMGNQPQHF. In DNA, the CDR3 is TGCGCCAGCAGCCAAGATGGCATGGGGAATCAGCCCCAGCATTTT.